These T cell receptor beta chains were read from a single sample in a study of blood T cell repertoires in COVID-19. Measured with immunoSEQ multiplex PCR; TCRdb has only the in-frame clones, and not every one. This table has around 170,000 clones, 80% to 90% appearing once. Sequencing was carried out using peripheral blood. These receptors originate from a woman in her 70s with acute or convalescent COVID-19. CDR3s include the opening cysteine and the closing phenylalanine or tryptophan. A D gene is named only where the DNA matches it firmly. Part of the rows lack a size; the others show once, few, many or a class for expanded clones.

abundance,d_gene,v_gene,j_gene,CDR3nt,CDR3aa
.,TRBD2,TRBV28,TRBJ2-7,TGTGCCAGCAGCCGCGCGGGACTAGCGGGAGGATACTACGAGCAGTACTTC,CASSRAGLAGGYYEQYF
.,TRBD1,TRBV28,TRBJ2-7,TGTGCCAGCAGTCTTAGACAGGGGCTGTACTTC,CASSLRQGLYF
.,TRBD2,TRBV7-8,TRBJ2-7,TGTGCCAGCAGCTTACGTGCTAGCGGGGGGGCCTACGAGCAGTACTTC,CASSLRASGGAYEQYF
.,.,TRBV18,TRBJ2-7,TGTGCCAGCTCGCCGCCCTTGCTCAGTACCTACGAGCAGTACTTC,CASSPPLLSTYEQYF
.,.,TRBV7-9,TRBJ2-7,TGTGCCAGCAGCCCCGGGTTCGCTTACGAGCAGTACTTC,CASSPGFAYEQYF
.,.,TRBV7-8,TRBJ1-2,TGTGCCAGCAGCTTAGCGCTCGGAGCCTACACCTTC,CASSLALGAYTF
.,TRBD1,TRBV2,TRBJ1-1,TGTGCCAGCGGGACAGGGAGGAACACTGAAGCTTTCTTT,CASGTGRNTEAFF
.,TRBD1,TRBV10-1,TRBJ1-3,TGCGCCAGCAGGAGGGGGCTTGGAAACACCATATATTTT,CASRRGLGNTIYF
.,TRBD1,TRBV28,TRBJ1-4,TGTGCCAGCAGTATGGACAGGTCTAGTGAAAAACTGTTTTTT,CASSMDRSSEKLFF
few,.,TRBV3-1/TRBV3-2,TRBJ1-1,TGTGCCAGCAGCCAATTTTCGGGGAACACTGAAGCTTTCTTT,CASSQFSGNTEAFF
.,.,TRBV7-2,TRBJ2-1,TGTGCCAGCAGCTTAAACCGTGACTTTCACAATGAGCAGTTCTTC,CASSLNRDFHNEQFF
.,.,TRBV2,TRBJ2-5,TGTGCCATTTCCGGGGGGAAAACAGGGTTGGAGACCCAGTACTTC,CAISGGKTGLETQYF
.,.,TRBV7-2,TRBJ2-3,TGTGCCAGCAGCTTAGGACTGACGAATACGCAGTATTTT,CASSLGLTNTQYF
.,TRBD2,TRBV7-9,TRBJ2-3,TGTGCCAGCAGCCCCGGGACGGGGGGAACGCAGTATTTT,CASSPGTGGTQYF
.,TRBD1,TRBV4-2,TRBJ1-1,TGTGCCAGCAGCCATCACAGGGGCGATAACACTGAAGCTTTCTTT,CASSHHRGDNTEAFF
.,.,TRBV29-1,TRBJ2-7,TGCAGCGTTTCAGGGGTAACCTACGAGCAGTACTTC,CSVSGVTYEQYF
.,TRBD1,TRBV18,TRBJ2-7,TGTGCCAGCTCAGTCCCAGGGGGCTTAAGCGAGCAGTACTTC,CASSVPGGLSEQYF
.,TRBD1,TRBV6-5,TRBJ1-2,TGTGCCAGCTTCGACAGGGCCAACTATGGCTACACCTTC,CASFDRANYGYTF
.,.,TRBV4-1,TRBJ1-6,TGCGCCAGCAGCCCGTACAGGGAAAATAATTCACCCCTCCACTTT,CASSPYRENNSPLHF
.,.,TRBV5-4,TRBJ2-7,TGTGCCAGCAGCTTACAAACTCCGGGGTCCTACGAGCAGTACTTC,CASSLQTPGSYEQYF
.,TRBD1,TRBV11-2,TRBJ2-5,TGTGCCAGCAGCCGAACCGGGACAGGGGTCCAAGAGACCCAGTACTTC,CASSRTGTGVQETQYF
few,.,TRBV30,TRBJ2-3,TGTGCCTGGAACGACCTAGCGCCGACAGATACGCAGTATTTT,CAWNDLAPTDTQYF
.,TRBD1,TRBV6-5,TRBJ1-5,TGTGCCAGCAGTTACGGCAGGGGGGAGAGTCAGCCCCAGCATTTT,CASSYGRGESQPQHF
.,.,TRBV3-1/TRBV3-2,TRBJ2-7,TGTGCCAGCAGCAGCGGCCTCTGGAGCTCCTACGAGCAGTACTTC,CASSSGLWSSYEQYF
.,.,TRBV30,TRBJ1-2,TGTGCCTGGAGTCTACAGGGAGGGTACTATGGCTACACCTTC,CAWSLQGGYYGYTF
.,.,TRBV5-1,TRBJ1-1,TGCGCCAGCAATACAGGGCGTATGAACACTGAAGCTTTCTTT,CASNTGRMNTEAFF
.,.,TRBV19,TRBJ1-5,TGTGCCAGTAGCCCCGCAGTGAGCAATCAGCCCCAGCATTTT,CASSPAVSNQPQHF
.,TRBD1,TRBV4-1,TRBJ2-7,TGCGCCAGCAGCCGGGGACAGGGGACCTACGAGCAGTACTTC,CASSRGQGTYEQYF
.,TRBD1,TRBV6-6,TRBJ1-2,TGTGCCAGCAGTGACAGGGCGGTGGATGGCTACACCTTC,CASSDRAVDGYTF
.,TRBD1,TRBV6-5,TRBJ2-5,TGTGCCAGCTCTGGGACAGGGGGAGAGACCCAGTACTTC,CASSGTGGETQYF
.,.,TRBV20-1,TRBJ2-1,TGCAGTGCTAGTGAGGCTTACAATGAGCAGTTCTTC,CSASEAYNEQFF
once,.,TRBV7-8,TRBJ1-3,TGTGCCAGCAGCTTCGTAGGGAGGAGCTCTGGAAACACCATATATTTT,CASSFVGRSSGNTIYF
.,.,TRBV21-1,TRBJ1-1,TGTGCCAGCAGCCCGGGACAGGGAGTAAACACTGAAGCTTTCTTT,CASSPGQGVNTEAFF
.,.,TRBV2,TRBJ2-1,TGTGCCAGCAGTATATACAATGAGCAGTTCTTC,CASSIYNEQFF
.,.,TRBV30,TRBJ1-5,TGTGCCTGGAGTGCTGGGAGTTTTCTTGGGGTAGCTCAGCCCCAGCATTTT,CAWSAGSFLGVAQPQHF
.,TRBD2,TRBV29-1,TRBJ2-5,TGCAGCAGCCGGGGGGGCGTTGGTGCCGAAGAGACCCAGTACTTC,CSSRGGVGAEETQYF
.,TRBD1,TRBV11-3,TRBJ2-3,TGTGCCAGCAGCTTGGGACAGGGGCCGCGTTATAGCACAGATACGCAGTATTTT,CASSLGQGPRYSTDTQYF
.,TRBD1,TRBV11-2,TRBJ2-1,TGTGCCAGCAGCTTAGTCTTGACGGGACAGGGGGCTTATGAGCAGTTCTTC,CASSLVLTGQGAYEQFF
.,TRBD1,TRBV6-5,TRBJ1-6,TGTGCCAGCAGTTACTCGGACAGGCTAAATTCACCCCTCCACTTT,CASSYSDRLNSPLHF
.,.,TRBV28,TRBJ1-5,TGTGCCAGCAGTGTTGGGGCAGCACTCAATCAGCCCCAGCATTTT,CASSVGAALNQPQHF
.,.,TRBV19,TRBJ2-7,TGTGCCAGTAGTATAGTTCTTGGAGGAGGCTACGAGCAGTACTTC,CASSIVLGGGYEQYF
few,.,TRBV28,TRBJ1-2,TGTGCCAGCAGTTCAACAGGGACCTATGGCTACACCTTC,CASSSTGTYGYTF
.,.,TRBV19,TRBJ2-7,TGTGCCAGTAGTATGGACCGGACATCAAGGGATATGCAGTACTTC,CASSMDRTSRDMQYF
.,.,TRBV6-1,TRBJ2-4,TGTGCCAGCAGTGAAAGCACAGGAGGGGTAGCCATTATGGGTTTTGGGTACTTC,CASSESTGGVAIMGFGYF
.,TRBD1,TRBV28,TRBJ1-2,TGTGCCAGCAGTAAAAGAGGCGGGACAGGGCCTAACTATGGCTACACCTTC,CASSKRGGTGPNYGYTF
.,.,TRBV7-9,TRBJ2-7,TGTGCCAGCTGGGGGACTGGCTCCTACGAGCAGTACTTC,CASWGTGSYEQYF
.,.,TRBV5-1,TRBJ1-3,TGCGCCAGCAGCCAGACAGGCGTTAACTCTGGAAACACCATATATTTT,CASSQTGVNSGNTIYF
.,TRBD1,TRBV6-5,TRBJ1-6,TGTGCCAGCAGTCCAACCGGGACAGGGGATTCACCCCTCCACTTT,CASSPTGTGDSPLHF
.,TRBD2,TRBV4-1,TRBJ2-2,TGCGCCACCGGACTAGCTATTCCATCCGGGGAGCTGTTTTTT,CATGLAIPSGELFF
.,.,TRBV7-3,TRBJ2-7,TGTGCCAGCAGCCCGGTGGGCCTACACGAGCAGTACTTC,CASSPVGLHEQYF